Shown below are 24 T cell receptor beta chains from a single sample sequenced in a study of CXCR3-negative and CXCR3-positive naive CD8 T cells (dated by TCRdb to about 2019). Sequencing used a NextSeq 550. The Human TCR Profiling Kit (MiLaboratory) was used to make UMI-labeled 5' RACE TRB cDNA libraries. TCRdb reprocessed the sequencing reads and holds a single record per CDR3 protein sequence, with no DNA. Per the sample table, the count is nearly 45,000 distinct CDR3 sequences. 14% to 15% of the sample rests with the top ten. Sequenced material: memory CD8+ T cells from blood. The sample's cell subset or site label, in plain terms: conventional CD8+ memory T cells (TMEM), sorted as controls. The source of these receptors is a human donor in good health. Some clones in this sample may be carry-over from other donors' samples.

The V and J genes are TRBV7-9 and TRBJ1-1; no DNA is available, so the TRBD1 call from TCRdb remains unchecked. From germline, CDR1 is SEHNR and CDR2 FQNEAQ (reference sequence). The CDR3 has 16 amino acids. This CDR3 is CASSSLSGTGGTEAFF.

V is TRBV29-1 and J is TRBJ2-3; TCRdb indicates TRBD1, and absent DNA this call remains unverified. Germline lookup yields CDR1 SQVTM and CDR2 ANQGSEA. This CDR3 has 13 residues. This CDR3 reads CSVARGQGDTQYF.

V usage is TRBV7-9 and J usage is TRBJ2-3. The CDR3 sequence is 11 residues long. Germline V gene data show CDR1 as SEHNR and CDR2 as FQNEAQ (reference sequence). The CDR3 protein is CASSPAIGQYF.

The chain recombines TRBV6-1 with TRBJ1-1; the TCRdb D gene call, TRBD1, has no DNA to confirm it. This CDR3 is built from 16 residues. Germline V gives CDR1 MNHNS, CDR2 SASEGT. This CDR3 reads CASSVSQGTGNTEAFF.

CDR3 loop: CASSQAKVSMRETQYF. The chain links TRBV14 to TRBJ2-5. The germline gives CDR1 SGHDN, CDR2 FVKESK. The CDR3 sequence is 16 residues long.

V and J are TRBV29-1 and TRBJ1-2; absent DNA, TCRdb's TRBD1 call cannot be checked. CDR1 is SQVTM and CDR2 is ANQGSEA in the germline V gene. There are 13 residues in the CDR3. CDR3 in amino acids: CSVEPQGGYGYTF.

The V gene is TRBV10-1, the J gene TRBJ1-1. There are 13 residues in the CDR3. From germline, CDR1 is WNHNN and CDR2 SYGVQD (reference sequence). The CDR3 is CASSYSENTEAFF.

The gene calls are TRBV14 and TRBJ2-7; TCRdb selects TRBD1, and the lack of DNA leaves this call unchecked. Per the germline V gene, CDR1 is SGHDN and CDR2 is FVKESK. The CDR3 runs to 15 residues. CDR3 region: CASSQLPDTFYEQYF.

V and J are TRBV20-1 and TRBJ2-7. Germline-derived CDR1 and CDR2 are DFQATT and SNEGSKA (reference sequence). This CDR3 is 11 amino acids long. The CDR3 protein is CSARDPSKQYF.

This chain connects TRBV4-3 to TRBJ2-7; TCRdb's assignment of TRBD1 cannot be checked, as there is no DNA. Germline V gene lookup returns CDR1 LGHNA and CDR2 YSLEER. This CDR3 contains 15 residues. The CDR3 sequence: CASSPLQGEAYEQYF.

This chain connects TRBV28 to TRBJ2-5; TCRdb lists TRBD2, though no DNA is available to test this call. Germline lookup yields CDR1 MDHEN and CDR2 SYDVKM. The CDR3 contains 14 residues. This CDR3 is CASSLEGLGETQYF.

The genes are TRBV29-1 and TRBJ2-7; without DNA, the TCRdb call of TRBD1 cannot be checked. CDR3 length: 11 amino acids. Germline lookup yields CDR1 SQVTM and CDR2 ANQGSEA. CDR3 region: CSVATGPEQYF.

V is TRBV2 and J is TRBJ2-1; TCRdb proposes TRBD1, but this gene call is untestable without DNA. Germline V gene sequence: CDR1 SNHLY, CDR2 FYNNEI. This CDR3 is 15 amino acids long. The CDR3 reads CASSELPIRGDEQFF.

The CDR3 protein is CASSLAQGPRYGYTF. This sequence joins TRBV7-9 and TRBJ1-2. The CDR3 is made up of 15 amino acids. Per germline, CDR1 SEHNR and CDR2 FQNEAQ (reference sequence).

The rearrangement joins TRBV12-3 or TRBV12-4 to TRBJ1-5; checking the TCRdb D call of TRBD1 is not possible without DNA. The CDR3 is 15 residues long. CDR3: CASSPTGDSNQPQHF.

This chain uses TRBV11-2 with TRBJ2-6. The CDR3 is 17 residues long. Germline CDR1 and CDR2: SGHAT and FQNNGV. CDR3 sequence reads: CASSLGVKSSGANVLTF.

This chain links TRBV6-5 with TRBJ2-1; TCRdb lists TRBD1, though no DNA is available to test this call. Germline CDR1 and CDR2: MNHEY and SVGAGI. CDR3 length: 12 residues. This chain's CDR3 is CASSYLGDEQFF.

This chain's CDR3 is CSTILRDRSGYTF. This chain connects TRBV29-1 to TRBJ1-2; TCRdb's D call of TRBD1 is untestable without DNA. Germline loops: CDR1 SQVTM, CDR2 ANQGSEA. There are 13 residues in the CDR3.

The chain uses TRBV7-9 and TRBJ1-1; with no DNA, the TCRdb D assignment of TRBD1 cannot be verified. CDR1 and CDR2 from the germline V gene are SEHNR and FQNEAQ (reference sequence). This CDR3 comprises 16 residues. CDR3 loop: CASSPPGEPMNTEAFF.

V usage is TRBV12-3 or TRBV12-4 and J usage is TRBJ2-3. This CDR3 is built from 13 residues. The CDR3 is CASNQAQGDTQYF.

The chain is built from TRBV19 and TRBJ2-7. The CDR3 is 11 residues long. The germline gives CDR1 LNHDA, CDR2 SQIVND (reference sequence). The CDR3 region is CVHRASYEQYF. Based on the CDR3 plus reference TRBV19 and TRBJ2-7, the full variable domain is DGGITQSPKYLFRKEGQNVTLSCEQNLNHDAMYWYRQDPGQGLRLIYYSQIVNDFQKGDIAEGYSVSREKKESFPLTVTSAQKNPTAFYLCVHRASYEQYFGPGTRLTVT.

The V gene is TRBV12-3 or TRBV12-4, the J gene TRBJ2-1. The CDR3 is 15 amino acids. CDR3 region: CASSSSGRAYNEQFF.

Here the CDR3 reads CSVEGTEALNTEAFF. The rearrangement joins TRBV29-1 to TRBJ1-1; TCRdb's D gene call, TRBD1, goes unchecked for lack of DNA. Germline V gives CDR1 SQVTM, CDR2 ANQGSEA. This CDR3 spans 15 amino acids.

The chain recombines TRBV19 with TRBJ2-2; the TCRdb call, TRBD1, lacks DNA for checking. The CDR3 loop spans 14 amino acids. CDR1 is LNHDA and CDR2 is SQIVND in the germline V gene (reference sequence). CDR3 loop: CASKTGFDTGELFF.